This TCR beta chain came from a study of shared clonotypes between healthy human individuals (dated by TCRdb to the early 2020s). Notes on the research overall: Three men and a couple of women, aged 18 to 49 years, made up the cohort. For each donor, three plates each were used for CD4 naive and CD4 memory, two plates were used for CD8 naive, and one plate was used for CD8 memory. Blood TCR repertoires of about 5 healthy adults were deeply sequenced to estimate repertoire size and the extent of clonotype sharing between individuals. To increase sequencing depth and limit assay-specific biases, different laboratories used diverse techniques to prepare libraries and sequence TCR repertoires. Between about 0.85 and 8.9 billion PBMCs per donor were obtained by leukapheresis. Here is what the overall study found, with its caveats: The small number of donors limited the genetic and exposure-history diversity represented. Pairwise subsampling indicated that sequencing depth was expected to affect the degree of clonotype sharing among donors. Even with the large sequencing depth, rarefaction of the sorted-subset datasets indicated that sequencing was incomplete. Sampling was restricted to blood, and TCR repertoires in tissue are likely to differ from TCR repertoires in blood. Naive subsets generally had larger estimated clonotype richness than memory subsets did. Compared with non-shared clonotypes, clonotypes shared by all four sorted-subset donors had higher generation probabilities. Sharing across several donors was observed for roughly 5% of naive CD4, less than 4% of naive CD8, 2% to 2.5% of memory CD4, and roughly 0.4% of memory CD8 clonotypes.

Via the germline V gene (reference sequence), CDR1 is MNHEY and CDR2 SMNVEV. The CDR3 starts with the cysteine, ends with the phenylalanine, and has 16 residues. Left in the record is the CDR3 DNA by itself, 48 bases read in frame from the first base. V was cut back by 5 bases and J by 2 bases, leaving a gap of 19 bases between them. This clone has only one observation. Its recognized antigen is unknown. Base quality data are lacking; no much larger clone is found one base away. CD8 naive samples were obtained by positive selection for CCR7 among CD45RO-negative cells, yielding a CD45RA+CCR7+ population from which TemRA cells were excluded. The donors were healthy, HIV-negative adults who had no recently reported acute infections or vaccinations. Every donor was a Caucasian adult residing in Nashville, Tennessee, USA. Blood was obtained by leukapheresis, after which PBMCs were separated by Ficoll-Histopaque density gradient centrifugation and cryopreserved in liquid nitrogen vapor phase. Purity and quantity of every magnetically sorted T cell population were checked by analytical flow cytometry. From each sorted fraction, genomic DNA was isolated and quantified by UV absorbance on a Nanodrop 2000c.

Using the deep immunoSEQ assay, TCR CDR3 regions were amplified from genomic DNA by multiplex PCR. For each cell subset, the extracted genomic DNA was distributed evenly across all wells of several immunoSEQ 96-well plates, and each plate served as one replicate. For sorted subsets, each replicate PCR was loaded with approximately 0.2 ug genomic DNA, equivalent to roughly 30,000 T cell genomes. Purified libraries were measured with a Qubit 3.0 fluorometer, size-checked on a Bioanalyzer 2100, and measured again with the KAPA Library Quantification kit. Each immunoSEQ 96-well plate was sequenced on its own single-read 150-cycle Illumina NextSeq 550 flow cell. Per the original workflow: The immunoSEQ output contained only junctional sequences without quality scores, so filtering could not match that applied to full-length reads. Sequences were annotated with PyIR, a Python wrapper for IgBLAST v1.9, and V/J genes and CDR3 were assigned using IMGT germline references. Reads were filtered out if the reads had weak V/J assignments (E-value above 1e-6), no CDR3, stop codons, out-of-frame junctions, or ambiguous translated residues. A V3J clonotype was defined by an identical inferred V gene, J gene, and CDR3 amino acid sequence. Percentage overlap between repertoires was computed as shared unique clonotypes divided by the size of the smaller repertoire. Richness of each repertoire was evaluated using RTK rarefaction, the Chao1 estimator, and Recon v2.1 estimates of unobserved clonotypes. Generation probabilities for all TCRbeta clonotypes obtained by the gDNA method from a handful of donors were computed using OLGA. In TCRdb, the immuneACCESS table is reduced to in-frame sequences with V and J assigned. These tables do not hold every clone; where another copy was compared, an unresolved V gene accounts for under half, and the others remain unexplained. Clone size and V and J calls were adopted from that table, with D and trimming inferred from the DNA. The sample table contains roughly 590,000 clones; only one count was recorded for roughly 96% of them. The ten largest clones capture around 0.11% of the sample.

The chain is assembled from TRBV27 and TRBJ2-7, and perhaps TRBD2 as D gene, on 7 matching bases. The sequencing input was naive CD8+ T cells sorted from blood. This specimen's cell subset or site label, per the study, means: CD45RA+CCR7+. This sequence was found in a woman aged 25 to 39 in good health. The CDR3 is CASSLLTSEGAYEQYF. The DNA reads TGTGCCAGCAGTCTTCTCACTAGCGAGGGGGCCTACGAGCAGTACTTC.